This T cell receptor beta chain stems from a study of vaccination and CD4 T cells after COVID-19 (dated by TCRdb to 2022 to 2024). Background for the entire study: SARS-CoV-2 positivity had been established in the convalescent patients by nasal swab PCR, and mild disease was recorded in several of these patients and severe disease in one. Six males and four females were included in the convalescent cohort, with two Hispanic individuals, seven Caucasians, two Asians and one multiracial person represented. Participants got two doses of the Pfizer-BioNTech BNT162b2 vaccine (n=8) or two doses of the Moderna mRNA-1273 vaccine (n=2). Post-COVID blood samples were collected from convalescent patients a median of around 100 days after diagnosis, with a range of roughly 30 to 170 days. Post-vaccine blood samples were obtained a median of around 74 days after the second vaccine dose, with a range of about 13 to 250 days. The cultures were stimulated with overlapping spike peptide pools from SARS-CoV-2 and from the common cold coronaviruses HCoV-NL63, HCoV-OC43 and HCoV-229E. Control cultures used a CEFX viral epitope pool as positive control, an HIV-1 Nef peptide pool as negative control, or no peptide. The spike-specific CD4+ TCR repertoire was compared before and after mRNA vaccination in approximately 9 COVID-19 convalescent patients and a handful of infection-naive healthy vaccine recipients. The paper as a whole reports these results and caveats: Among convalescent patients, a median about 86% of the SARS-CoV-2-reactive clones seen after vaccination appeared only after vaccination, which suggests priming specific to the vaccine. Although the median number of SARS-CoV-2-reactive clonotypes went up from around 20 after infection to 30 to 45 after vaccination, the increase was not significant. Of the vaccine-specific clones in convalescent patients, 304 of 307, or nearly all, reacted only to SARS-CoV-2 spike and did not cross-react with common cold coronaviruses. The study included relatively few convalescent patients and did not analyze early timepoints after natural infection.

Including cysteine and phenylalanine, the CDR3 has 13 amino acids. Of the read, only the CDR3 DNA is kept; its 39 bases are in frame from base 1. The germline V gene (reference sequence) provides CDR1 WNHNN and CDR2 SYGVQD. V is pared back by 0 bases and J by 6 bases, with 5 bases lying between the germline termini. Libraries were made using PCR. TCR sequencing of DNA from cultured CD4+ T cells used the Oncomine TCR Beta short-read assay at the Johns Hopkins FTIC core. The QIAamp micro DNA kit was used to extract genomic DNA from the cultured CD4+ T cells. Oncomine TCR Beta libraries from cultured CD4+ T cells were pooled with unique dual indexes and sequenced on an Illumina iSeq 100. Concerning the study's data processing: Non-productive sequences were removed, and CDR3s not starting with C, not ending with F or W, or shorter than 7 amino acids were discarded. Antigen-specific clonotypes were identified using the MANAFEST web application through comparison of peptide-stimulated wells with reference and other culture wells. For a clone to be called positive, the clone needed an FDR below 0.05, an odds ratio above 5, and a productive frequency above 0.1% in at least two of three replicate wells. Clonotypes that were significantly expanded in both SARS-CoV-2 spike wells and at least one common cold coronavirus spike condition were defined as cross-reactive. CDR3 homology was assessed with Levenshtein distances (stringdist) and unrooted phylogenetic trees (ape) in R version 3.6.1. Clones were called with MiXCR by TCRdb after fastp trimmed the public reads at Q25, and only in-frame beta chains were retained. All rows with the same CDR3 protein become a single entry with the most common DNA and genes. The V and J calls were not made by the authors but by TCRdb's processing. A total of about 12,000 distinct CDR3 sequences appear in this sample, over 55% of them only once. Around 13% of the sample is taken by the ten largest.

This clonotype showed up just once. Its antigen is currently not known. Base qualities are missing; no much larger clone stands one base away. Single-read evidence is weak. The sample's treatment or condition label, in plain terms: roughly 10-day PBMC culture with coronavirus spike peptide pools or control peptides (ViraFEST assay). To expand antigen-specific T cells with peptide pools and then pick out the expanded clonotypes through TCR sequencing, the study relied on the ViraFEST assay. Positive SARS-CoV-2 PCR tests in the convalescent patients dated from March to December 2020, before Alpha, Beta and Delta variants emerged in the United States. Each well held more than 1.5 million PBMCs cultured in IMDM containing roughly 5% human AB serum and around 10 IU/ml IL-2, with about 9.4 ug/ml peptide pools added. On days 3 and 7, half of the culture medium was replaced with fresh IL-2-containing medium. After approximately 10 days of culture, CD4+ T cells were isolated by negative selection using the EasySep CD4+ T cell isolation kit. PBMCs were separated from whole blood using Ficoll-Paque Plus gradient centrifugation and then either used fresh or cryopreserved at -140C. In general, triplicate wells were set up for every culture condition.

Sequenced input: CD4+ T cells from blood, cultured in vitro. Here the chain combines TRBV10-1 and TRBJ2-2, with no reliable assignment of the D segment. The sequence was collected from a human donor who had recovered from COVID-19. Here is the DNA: TGCGCCAGCAGTGAGTCGGGCGCCGGGGAGCTGTTTTTT. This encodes CASSESGAGELFF.